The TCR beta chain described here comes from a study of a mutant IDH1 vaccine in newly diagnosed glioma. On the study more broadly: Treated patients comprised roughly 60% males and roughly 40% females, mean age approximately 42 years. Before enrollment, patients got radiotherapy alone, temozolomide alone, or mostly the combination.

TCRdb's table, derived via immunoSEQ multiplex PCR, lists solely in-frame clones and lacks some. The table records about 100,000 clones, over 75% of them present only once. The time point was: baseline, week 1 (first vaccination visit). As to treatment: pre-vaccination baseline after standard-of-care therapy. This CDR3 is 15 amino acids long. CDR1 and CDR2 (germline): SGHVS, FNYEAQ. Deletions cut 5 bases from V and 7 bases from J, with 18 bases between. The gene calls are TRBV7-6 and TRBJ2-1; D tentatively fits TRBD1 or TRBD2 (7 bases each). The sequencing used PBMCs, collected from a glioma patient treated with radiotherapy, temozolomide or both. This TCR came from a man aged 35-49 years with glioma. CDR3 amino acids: CASSGEGAVQNEQFF. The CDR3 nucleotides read TGTGCCAGCAGCGGGGAGGGGGCAGTCCAAAATGAGCAGTTCTTC.